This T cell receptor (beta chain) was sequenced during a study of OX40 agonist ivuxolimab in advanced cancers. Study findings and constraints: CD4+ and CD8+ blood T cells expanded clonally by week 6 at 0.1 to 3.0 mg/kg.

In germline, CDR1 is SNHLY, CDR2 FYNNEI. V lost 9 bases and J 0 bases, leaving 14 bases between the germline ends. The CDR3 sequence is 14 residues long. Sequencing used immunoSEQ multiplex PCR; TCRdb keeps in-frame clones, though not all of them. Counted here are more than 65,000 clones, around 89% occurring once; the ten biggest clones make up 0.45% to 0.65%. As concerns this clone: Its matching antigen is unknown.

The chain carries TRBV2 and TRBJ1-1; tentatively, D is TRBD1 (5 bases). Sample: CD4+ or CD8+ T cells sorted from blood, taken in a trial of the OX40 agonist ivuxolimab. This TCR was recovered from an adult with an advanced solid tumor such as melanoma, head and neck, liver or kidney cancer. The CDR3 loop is CASNTGRMNTEAFF. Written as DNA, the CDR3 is TGTGCCAGTAATACGGGACGGATGAACACTGAAGCTTTCTTT. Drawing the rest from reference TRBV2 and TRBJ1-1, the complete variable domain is EPEVTQTPSHQVTQMGQEVILRCVPISNHLYFYWYRQILGQKVEFLVSFYNNEISEKSEIFDDQFSVERPDGSNFTLKIRSTKLEDSAMYFCASNTGRMNTEAFFGQGTRLTVV.